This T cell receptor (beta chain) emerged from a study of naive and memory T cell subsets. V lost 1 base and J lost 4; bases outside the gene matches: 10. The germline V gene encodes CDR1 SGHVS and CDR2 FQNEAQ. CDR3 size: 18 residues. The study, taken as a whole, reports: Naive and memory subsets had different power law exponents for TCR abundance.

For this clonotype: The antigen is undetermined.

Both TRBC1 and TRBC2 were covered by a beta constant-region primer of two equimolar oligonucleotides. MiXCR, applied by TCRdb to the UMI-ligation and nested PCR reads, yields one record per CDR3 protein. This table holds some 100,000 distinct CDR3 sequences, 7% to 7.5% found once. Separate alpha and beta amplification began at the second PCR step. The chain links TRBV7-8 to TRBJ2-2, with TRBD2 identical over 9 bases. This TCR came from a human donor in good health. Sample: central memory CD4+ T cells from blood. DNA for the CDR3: TGTGCCAGCAGCTTAGTCCGTCGGAGCGGGAGGAGCACCGGGGAGCTGTTTTTT. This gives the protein CASSLVRRSGRSTGELFF.